What follows are 25 T cell receptor beta chains derived from one specimen sequenced in a study of blood T cell repertoires in COVID-19. Using immunoSEQ multiplex PCR, the repertoire was profiled, and TCRdb retains in-frame clones only, with some absent. The profile shows 150,000 or so clones, 75% to 90% of them singletons. Material: peripheral blood. Receptor source: a man aged 18 to 29 with COVID-19, enrolled during active disease.

This chain uses TRBV6-5 with TRBJ2-2, with D perhaps TRBD1 (6 bases). V lost 4 bases to trimming and J lost 10 bases, with 10 bases between them. The CDR3 runs to 12 residues. Germline CDR1 reads MNHEY; CDR2 reads SVGAGI. The CDR3 DNA follows: TGTGCCAGCAGTTCGACAGGTTCGGAGCTGTTTTTT. It codes for CASSSTGSELFF.

Many counts were recorded for this clone. This chain joins TRBV6-5 and TRBJ2-2, with D possibly matching TRBD2 (5 bases). The V gene's germline CDR1 is MNHEY and CDR2 SVGAGI. The V gene lost 7 bases and the J gene lost 7 bases, with 19 bases spanning the gap. This CDR3 has 15 residues. DNA of the CDR3: TGTGCCAGCATAGCCGGGGAGTTTAATGGCGGGGAGCTGTTTTTT. Translated, it gives CASIAGEFNGGELFF.

This sequence joins TRBV7-6 and TRBJ1-1; D may be TRBD1 (6 bases). The CDR3 is made up of 14 amino acids. The germline V gene encodes CDR1 SGHVS and CDR2 FNYEAQ. The V end was cut by 5 bases, the J end by 3 bases, with 13 bases between. The CDR3 bases are TGTGCCAGCAGCACCTACAGGGATGACACTGAAGCTTTCTTT. Translation: CASSTYRDDTEAFF.

The V call is TRBV29-1, the J call TRBJ1-2; no clear D. Germline V gene data show CDR1 as SQVTM and CDR2 as ANQGSEA. Trimming removed 4 bases from V and 4 bases from J, with 10 bases in between. The CDR3 has 12 amino acids. DNA for the CDR3: TGCAGCGTTGCTAAAGAACTCTATGGCTACACCTTC. Translating it yields CSVAKELYGYTF. The entire variable domain, with the rest obtained from reference TRBV29-1 and TRBJ1-2, is as follows: SAVISQKPSRDICQRGTSLTIQCQVDSQVTMMFWYRQQPGQSLTLIATANQGSEATYESGFVIDKFPISRPNLTFSTLTVSNMSPEDSSIYLCSVAKELYGYTFGSGTRLTVV.

The table lists this clone with a count of one. V gene TRBV28 combines with J gene TRBJ1-5; possible D gene TRBD1, 5 bases. V lost 1 base and J 1 base, leaving 11 bases between the germline ends. The CDR3 is made up of 16 amino acids. Germline lookup yields CDR1 MDHEN and CDR2 SYDVKM. The DNA of the CDR3 is TGTGCCAGCAGTTTATATGGGGCGGCGAGCAATCAGCCCCAGCATTTT. Protein product: CASSLYGAASNQPQHF.

V gene TRBV6-5 combines with J gene TRBJ2-1, with D hard to call. Germline loops: CDR1 MNHEY, CDR2 SVGAGI. The V end lost 0 bases, the J end lost 6 bases, and 6 bases lay between the germline ends. The CDR3 length is 13 residues. CDR3 amino acids: CASSYSAANEQFF. In DNA, the CDR3 is TGTGCCAGCAGTTACTCGGCCGCCAATGAGCAGTTCTTC.

V and J are TRBV9 and TRBJ2-7, with 7 bases identical to TRBD2. The V gene's germline CDR1 is SGDLS and CDR2 YYNGEE. V trimming: 3 bases; J trimming: 7 bases; junction bases outside the gene matches: 7. CDR3 length: 13 amino acids. In DNA, the CDR3 is TGTGCCAGCAGCGGACTGGGGAGGGAGGAGCAGTACTTC. It is translated as CASSGLGREEQYF.

The chain uses TRBV25-1 and TRBJ2-5; a weak D match, TRBD1 (5 bases). V was pared by 0 bases and J by 4 bases, with 12 bases between. There are 15 residues in the CDR3. Germline V CDR1 and CDR2: MGHDK, SYGVNS. DNA for the CDR3: TGTGCCAGCAGTGAATATGGCCTTCAGGGAGAGACCCAGTACTTC. It encodes CASSEYGLQGETQYF.

The chain links TRBV29-1 to TRBJ2-2; 11 bases map to TRBD2. Trimming removed 6 bases from V and 5 bases from J; junction bases left unmatched: 8. The CDR3 loop spans 15 amino acids. Germline lookup yields CDR1 SQVTM and CDR2 ANQGSEA. CDR3 residues: CSVDTSGSGTGELFF. The DNA for the CDR3 is TGCAGCGTAGATACTAGCGGGAGTGGAACCGGGGAGCTGTTTTTT.

The chain employs TRBV18 and TRBJ2-7; TRBD1 might be the D (5 bases). V dropped 3 bases and J dropped 2 bases, with 8 bases sitting between them. CDR1 KGHSH and CDR2 LQKENI come from the germline V gene. The CDR3 contains 13 residues. In DNA form, the CDR3 reads TGTGCCAGCTCACCTGACAGCACCTACGAGCAGTACTTC. This codes for CASSPDSTYEQYF. Variable domain in full (rest from reference TRBV18 and TRBJ2-7): NAGVMQNPRHLVRRRGQEARLRCSPMKGHSHVYWYRQLPEEGLKFMVYLQKENIIDESGMPKERFSAEFPKEGPSILRIQQVVRGDSAAYFCASSPDSTYEQYFGPGTRLTVT.

The chain has TRBV6-2 or TRBV6-3 and TRBJ2-3, with 9 bases matching TRBD2. The CDR3 consists of 18 residues. Germline V lookup: CDR1 MNHEY, CDR2 SVGEGT. V was pared by 6 bases and J by 5 bases, with 18 bases of the junction left unmatched. The DNA of the CDR3 is TGTGCCAGCAGCCGTCTCACCGTTCGCGGGAGGGCCCAAGATACGCAGTATTTT. Translating gives CASSRLTVRGRAQDTQYF.

The V and J genes are TRBV27 and TRBJ2-3, with 7 positions matching TRBD1. Germline CDR1 MNHEY, CDR2 SMNVEV (reference sequence). This CDR3 has 14 amino acids. With V trimmed by 4 bases and J by 1 base, 2 bases remained unmatched. The CDR3 sequence: CASSSGTGTDTQYF. CDR3 sequence (DNA): TGTGCCAGCAGTTCGGGGACAGGCACAGATACGCAGTATTTT.

This sequence joins TRBV6-4 and TRBJ2-1; 10 bases line up with TRBD2. In germline, CDR1 is MRHNA, CDR2 SNTAGT. Trimming took 2 bases from V and 7 from J; bases not matched to a gene: 11. The CDR3 is 17 amino acids. The CDR3 DNA sequence: TGTGCCAGCAGTGACGTAGGCAGCGGGAGGGCCGAGAATGAGCAGTTCTTC. It encodes CASSDVGSGRAENEQFF.

J is TRBJ2-7 and V is TRBV15; 7 nucleotides agree with TRBD1. CDR1 and CDR2 from the germline V gene are LNHNV and YYDKDF (reference sequence). J gave up 3 bases and V 3 bases, and 11 bases lay outside the gene matches. This CDR3 region has 16 residues. The CDR3 spells CATSRGLGTAIYEQYF. CDR3 nucleotides: TGTGCCACCAGCAGGGGCCTTGGGACAGCCATCTACGAGCAGTACTTC.

This clone was found a few times. The chain combines TRBV4-1 with TRBJ2-7, with 9 bases identical to TRBD1. CDR3 size: 12 residues. J gave up 5 bases and V 8 bases, and 4 bases lay outside the gene matches. Germline loops: CDR1 MGHRA, CDR2 YSYEKL. The CDR3 coding sequence is TGCGCCAGCGGGACAGGGCTCCACGAGCAGTACTTC. Its protein is CASGTGLHEQYF.

The chain joins TRBV15 to TRBJ2-7; 7 bases line up with TRBD1. Per germline, CDR1 LNHNV and CDR2 YYDKDF (reference sequence). With V trimmed by 8 bases and J by 5 bases, 12 bases remained unmatched. The CDR3 runs 14 residues. CDR3 loop: CATGRGDSHHEQYF. The CDR3 DNA is TGTGCCACCGGGAGAGGGGACAGCCACCACGAGCAGTACTTC.

This clone was seen only a few times. The V and J genes are TRBV28 and TRBJ1-5; TRBD1 aligns across 7 bases. The V and J ends lost 6 bases and 0 bases, in that order; junction bases with no gene match: 5. The CDR3 length is 15 residues. CDR1 and CDR2 (germline): MDHEN, SYDVKM. The CDR3 DNA sequence: TGTGCCAGCAGCCTCACAGGGGATAGCAATCAGCCCCAGCATTTT. Translation gives CASSLTGDSNQPQHF.

The chain recombines TRBV19 with TRBJ2-1, with TRBD2 matching over 9 bases. The CDR3 sequence is 15 residues long. CDR1 LNHDA and CDR2 SQIVND come from the germline V gene (reference sequence). V trimming: 5 bases; J trimming: 8 bases; junction bases outside the gene matches: 10. CDR3 loop: CASSFSGSLVDEQFF. The CDR3 DNA follows: TGTGCCAGTAGTTTTAGCGGGAGTTTGGTGGATGAGCAGTTCTTC.

This chain connects TRBV14 to TRBJ2-5, with 7 positions matching TRBD2. Germline V gene lookup returns CDR1 SGHDN and CDR2 FVKESK. CDR3 length equals 18 residues. Trimming at V came to 0 bases and at J to 2 bases, leaving 12 bases not matched to a gene. CDR3 sequence (DNA): TGTGCCAGCAGCCAAGACCTTTGGAGAAGGGGACTACAAGAGACCCAGTACTTC. This sequence encodes CASSQDLWRRGLQETQYF. The whole variable domain, remainder taken from reference TRBV14 and TRBJ2-5, is EAGVTQFPSHSVIEKGQTVTLRCDPISGHDNLYWYRRVMGKEIKFLLHFVKESKQDESGMPNNRFLAERTGGTYSTLKVQPAELEDSGVYFCASSQDLWRRGLQETQYFGPGTRLLVL.

The chain couples TRBV5-6 to TRBJ2-7; TRBD2 agrees at 7 bases. CDR3 length: 13 amino acids. J gave up 4 bases and V 4 bases, and 5 bases lay outside the gene matches. From germline, CDR1 is SGHDT and CDR2 YYEEEE. The CDR3 sequence: CASSAWGGYEQYF. The CDR3 coding sequence is TGTGCCAGCAGCGCTTGGGGGGGTTACGAGCAGTACTTC.

The genes are TRBV18 and TRBJ2-1; TRBD1 matches at 10 bases. The CDR3 is 18 amino acids. The junction had 12 bases not matched to a gene; V was cut back by 3 bases and J by 4 bases. CDR1 and CDR2 (germline): KGHSH, LQKENI. The CDR3 bases are TGTGCCAGCTCACCCCGGTCGGACCCGGGACAGGGGTACAATGAGCAGTTCTTC. Protein sequence: CASSPRSDPGQGYNEQFF.

The V gene is TRBV24-1, the J gene TRBJ1-5; no reliable D call. The germline gives CDR1 KGHDR, CDR2 SFDVKD. Trimming cost V 6 bases and J 0 bases, with 8 bases left between them. The CDR3 consists of 14 residues. In nucleotides, the CDR3 is TGTGCCACCAGTCCGATAGATAGCAATCAGCCCCAGCATTTT. It specifies CATSPIDSNQPQHF.

The J gene is TRBJ1-2, the V gene TRBV27; TRBD1 matches at 7 bases. This CDR3 has 14 amino acids. Unmatched junction bases numbered 6, after V lost 5 bases and J lost 3 bases. Germline V CDR1 and CDR2: MNHEY, SMNVEV (reference sequence). CDR3 protein: CASSELGTDYGYTF. The CDR3 DNA is TGTGCCAGCAGTGAACTCGGGACAGACTATGGCTACACCTTC.

The chain links TRBV24-1 to TRBJ1-4, with D tentatively TRBD1 (6 bases). This CDR3 contains 15 residues. Trimming cost V 5 bases and J 7 bases, with 16 bases left between them. Germline lookup yields CDR1 KGHDR and CDR2 SFDVKD. CDR3 region: CATSARRGGGEKLFF. CDR3 in DNA: TGTGCCACCAGTGCCAGACGAGGGGGGGGTGAAAAACTGTTTTTT.

V is TRBV28 and J is TRBJ2-1; unclear D gene. This CDR3 is 14 amino acids long. Germline lookup yields CDR1 MDHEN and CDR2 SYDVKM. V lost 7 bases to trimming and J lost 2 bases, with 12 bases between them. The CDR3 DNA is TGTGCCAGCACAGGTCATATTCCCTACAATGAGCAGTTCTTC. Its translation is CASTGHIPYNEQFF.